The 21 T cell receptor beta chains below all came from one sample that was sequenced in a study of beta chain features in type 1 diabetes. General study points: Significant though moderate, a shortening of TCRB CDR3s appeared in all four CD4+ subsets of Type 1 diabetes patients.

These receptors are not linked to any known antigen. Every bit of the isolated RNA underwent reverse transcription, so sequencing read expressed TCRB transcripts. TCRdb's copy holds only in-frame clones and misses some; the assay was immunoSEQ multiplex PCR. In the table there are a few hundred thousand clones, 15% to 20% of which are singletons. Sequenced material: naive CD4+ T cells from blood. Receptor source: a man aged 25-40 years with type 1 diabetes.

The gene calls are TRBV9 and TRBJ2-3; TRBD2 agrees at 12 bases. The CDR3 runs 15 residues. Germline loops: CDR1 SGDLS, CDR2 YYNGEE. Trimming took 4 bases from V and 3 from J; bases not matched to a gene: 3. In DNA form, the CDR3 reads TGTGCCAGCAGCACGACTAGCGGGAGTACAGATACGCAGTATTTT. It encodes CASSTTSGSTDTQYF.

This rearrangement joins TRBV19 to TRBJ1-1; D gene unclear. Between the trimmed V and J ends, which lost 6 bases and 11 bases, there was a span of 16 bases. The CDR3 covers 12 residues. The germline V gene has CDR1 LNHDA and CDR2 SQIVND (reference sequence). CDR3 amino acids: CASSTPGRMAFF. CDR3 DNA sequence: TGTGCCAGTAGCACGCCGGGCCGGATGGCTTTCTTT. The entire variable domain, with the rest obtained from reference TRBV19 and TRBJ1-1, is as follows: DGGITQSPKYLFRKEGQNVTLSCEQNLNHDAMYWYRQDPGQGLRLIYYSQIVNDFQKGDIAEGYSVSREKKESFPLTVTSAQKNPTAFYLCASSTPGRMAFFGQGTRLTVV.

This sequence joins TRBV6-1 and TRBJ2-6; D ambiguous. The ends were cut back, 4 bases at V and 0 bases at J, with 7 bases in the middle. The CDR3 consists of 15 residues. Germline loops: CDR1 MNHNS, CDR2 SASEGT. CDR3 sequence: CASSAQSSGANVLTF. CDR3 coding DNA: TGTGCCAGCAGTGCGCAGAGCTCTGGGGCCAACGTCCTGACTTTC.

This clone was counted only a few times. The J gene is TRBJ2-1, the V gene TRBV30; D unresolved. Germline V gene lookup returns CDR1 GTSNPN and CDR2 SVGIG (reference sequence). V was pared by 2 bases and J by 3 bases, with 8 bases between. The CDR3 runs 13 residues. The chain's CDR3 is CAWSNSHYNEQFF. In DNA form, the CDR3 reads TGTGCCTGGAGTAATAGCCACTACAATGAGCAGTTCTTC.

In its sample, this clone was seen a few times. The CDR3, as DNA: TGTGCCAGCAGTCCCCCCGGGAGGGGAAGCCAAGAGACCCAGTACTTC. Translation gives CASSPPGRGSQETQYF. The rearrangement joins TRBV11-2 to TRBJ2-5; 8 nucleotides match TRBD2. CDR3 length: 16 amino acids. The germline gives CDR1 SGHAT, CDR2 FQNNGV. V was pared by 6 bases and J by 1 base, with 10 bases of the junction left unmatched.

The chain uses TRBV4-3 and TRBJ2-1; TRBD1 matches 7 bases. This CDR3 comprises 15 residues. From germline, CDR1 is LGHNA and CDR2 YSLEER. The J segment lost 5 bases and the V segment lost 1 base, leaving 5 bases of the junction unmatched. The CDR3 DNA reads TGCGCCAGCAGCCAAGCGACAGGGAACCACAATGAGCAGTTCTTC. Its protein product is CASSQATGNHNEQFF.

This clone appeared a few times. The rearrangement uses TRBV25-1 and TRBJ2-5; D assignment may be TRBD1 or TRBD2 (5 bases each). This CDR3 has 12 residues. The germline V gene has CDR1 MGHDK and CDR2 SYGVNS. V lost 3 bases and J 5 bases, leaving 7 bases between the germline ends. CDR3 residues: CASSDWGETQYF. CDR3 coding DNA: TGTGCCAGCAGTGATTGGGGGGAGACCCAGTACTTC. Drawing the rest from reference TRBV25-1 and TRBJ2-5, the complete variable domain is EADIYQTPRYLVIGTGKKITLECSQTMGHDKMYWYQQDPGMELHLIHYSYGVNSTEKGDLSSESTVSRIRTEHFPLTLESARPSHTSQYLCASSDWGETQYFGPGTRLLVL.

A few counts support this clone. Other DNA sequences in this sample translate to the same CDR3. This chain uses TRBV29-1 with TRBJ2-5, with 7 positions matching TRBD1. The CDR3 covers 12 residues. CDR1 SQVTM and CDR2 ANQGSEA come from the germline V gene. V lost 5 bases and J lost 3; bases outside the gene matches: 3. The CDR3 loop reads CSVTTGEETQYF. In DNA form, the CDR3 reads TGCAGCGTTACCACAGGGGAAGAGACCCAGTACTTC.

The table lists this clone with a few counts. Additional DNA sequences in this sample encode the identical CDR3. The V gene is TRBV30, the J gene TRBJ2-3; the D is unclear. The germline gives CDR1 GTSNPN, CDR2 SVGIG (reference sequence). CDR3 length equals 11 residues. The germline V and J ends were trimmed by 2 bases and 3 bases, with 3 bases remaining between them. CDR3 nucleotides: TGTGCCTGGAGTTCGACAGATACGCAGTATTTT. Protein product: CAWSSTDTQYF.

This chain links TRBV30 with TRBJ2-5, with D possibly being TRBD1 or TRBD2 (6 bases each). Trimming took 4 bases from V and 5 from J, leaving 17 bases between them. CDR1 is GTSNPN, CDR2 SVGIG, per germline (reference sequence). The CDR3 is 14 residues long. The CDR3 loop is CAWMGSGARETQYF. The CDR3, as DNA: TGTGCCTGGATGGGTTCGGGGGCGAGGGAGACCCAGTACTTC.

To note about this clone: Other DNA sequences of this sample code for an identical CDR3. V and J are TRBV28 and TRBJ2-3, with 7 bases lining up with TRBD2. The germline gives CDR1 MDHEN, CDR2 SYDVKM. After removal of 6 bases from V and 3 bases from J, the junction contained 6 bases not matched to a gene. The length of the CDR3 is 14 residues. The CDR3 reads CASSLGGSTDTQYF. For the CDR3, the DNA is TGTGCCAGCAGCCTTGGCGGGAGTACAGATACGCAGTATTTT.

The chain has TRBV7-2 and TRBJ2-7, with D tentatively TRBD1 or TRBD2 (5 bases each). Germline CDR1 reads SGHTA; CDR2 reads FQGNSA. The CDR3 is 15 residues long. Trimming took 3 bases from V and 2 from J, leaving 14 bases between them. DNA for the CDR3: TGTGCCAGCAGCTTGGGACGGCCCCCTACCTACGAGCAGTACTTC. It specifies CASSLGRPPTYEQYF.

The V gene is TRBV29-1, the J gene TRBJ1-3; D possibly corresponds to TRBD1 (6 bases). The CDR3 totals 13 residues. The germline V gene has CDR1 SQVTM and CDR2 ANQGSEA. CDR3: CSATGTTGNTIYF. The CDR3 DNA is TGCAGTGCAACAGGGACTACTGGAAACACCATATATTTT.

The genes are TRBV7-2 and TRBJ2-7, with a possible D match to TRBD1 (6 bases). The CDR3 spans 13 residues. Germline lookup yields CDR1 SGHTA and CDR2 FQGNSA. The germline V and J ends were trimmed by 1 base and 7 bases, with 11 bases remaining between them. In DNA, the CDR3 is TGTGCCAGCAGCTTAGACAGGGTGAGGGAGCAGTACTTC. This translates into CASSLDRVREQYF.

CDR3 nucleotide sequence: TGCGCCAGCAGCTTAAGACTAGCGGGAGCTGGAGAGACCCAGTACTTC. Encoded protein: CASSLRLAGAGETQYF. The V gene is TRBV5-1, the J gene TRBJ2-5; the match to TRBD2 covers 12 bases. The CDR3 runs to 16 residues. Germline lookup yields CDR1 SGHRS and CDR2 YFSETQ. V lost 2 bases, J lost 4 bases, and 6 bases stayed unmatched. Full variable domain (remainder filled in from reference TRBV5-1 and TRBJ2-5): KAGVTQTPRYLIKTRGQQVTLSCSPISGHRSVSWYQQTPGQGLQFLFEYFSETQRNKGNFPGRFSGRQFSNSRSEMNVSTLELGDSALYLCASSLRLAGAGETQYFGPGTRLLVL.

This clone was counted a few times. The chain uses TRBV30 and TRBJ2-7; D remains ambiguous. The CDR3 covers 13 residues. The germline CDR1 and CDR2 sequences are GTSNPN and SVGIG (reference sequence). The germline V and J ends were trimmed by 6 bases and 2 bases, with 14 bases remaining between them. The CDR3 coding sequence is TGTGCCTGCAACCGTGACGGAGCCTACGAGCAGTACTTC. This sequence encodes CACNRDGAYEQYF.

J is TRBJ2-1 and V is TRBV4-2; maybe TRBD1 (6 bases). The V gene's germline CDR1 is LGHNA and CDR2 YNFKEQ. V was cut by 0 bases and J by 11 bases, with 14 bases left in between. This CDR3 contains 14 residues. The CDR3 DNA reads TGTGCCAGCAGCCAAGATTCAGGGGCAGCGAAGCAGTTCTTC. Translated, it gives CASSQDSGAAKQFF.

The V and J genes are TRBV10-3 and TRBJ2-5, with unresolved D. CDR1 ENHRY and CDR2 SYGVKD come from the germline V gene. The CDR3 runs 12 residues. Trimming shortened V by 5 bases and J by 1 base, and 5 bases separated the two germline ends. This chain's CDR3 is CAISRSQETQYF. In DNA form, the CDR3 reads TGTGCCATCAGTAGATCCCAAGAGACCCAGTACTTC.

This clone was seen only once. The rearrangement joins TRBV2 to TRBJ2-5; the D is unclear. This CDR3 contains 13 residues. Trimming took 6 bases from V and 2 from J, leaving 10 bases between them. Germline V CDR1 and CDR2: SNHLY, FYNNEI. CDR3 residues: CASRSYSQETQYF. In DNA form, the CDR3 reads TGTGCCAGCAGATCTTATTCGCAAGAGACCCAGTACTTC. Complete variable domain (other parts from reference TRBV2 and TRBJ2-5): EPEVTQTPSHQVTQMGQEVILRCVPISNHLYFYWYRQILGQKVEFLVSFYNNEISEKSEIFDDQFSVERPDGSNFTLKIRSTKLEDSAMYFCASRSYSQETQYFGPGTRLLVL.

The chain combines TRBV6-6 with TRBJ2-5; D ambiguous. Germline CDR1 MNHNY, CDR2 SVGAGI (reference sequence). Between the trimmed V and J ends, which lost 6 bases and 2 bases, there was a span of 7 bases. The CDR3 extends over 12 amino acids. The CDR3 bases are TGTGCCAGCAGCCTTCGGCAAGAGACCCAGTACTTC. Its protein is CASSLRQETQYF.

The chain links TRBV5-4 to TRBJ2-5; D is tentatively TRBD1 or TRBD2 (5 bases each). V lost 3 bases and J lost 2, with 17 bases in between. Germline loops: CDR1 SGHNT, CDR2 YYREEE (reference sequence). The CDR3 length is 16 residues. The CDR3 nucleotides are TGTGCCAGCAGCTCGGCCGGGACCGTCTCTCAAGAGACCCAGTACTTC. Protein product: CASSSAGTVSQETQYF.